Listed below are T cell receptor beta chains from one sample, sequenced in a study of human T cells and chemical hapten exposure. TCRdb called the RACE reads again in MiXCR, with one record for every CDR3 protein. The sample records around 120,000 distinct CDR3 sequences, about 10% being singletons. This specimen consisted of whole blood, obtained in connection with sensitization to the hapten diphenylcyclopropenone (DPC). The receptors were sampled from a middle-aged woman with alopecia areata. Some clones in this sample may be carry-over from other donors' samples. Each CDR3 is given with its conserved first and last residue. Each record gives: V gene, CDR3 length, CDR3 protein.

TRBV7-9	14	CASSPVGVLEKLFF
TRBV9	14	CASSTQTANTEAFF
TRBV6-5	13	CASTQTPGYEQYF
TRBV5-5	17	CASSFGIGVGGDSEQFF
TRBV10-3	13	CAISEQGRDEQYF
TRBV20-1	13	CSVPSRGNYGYTF
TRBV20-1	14	CSAEGTGGTDTQYF
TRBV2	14	CASNIGRMNTEAFF
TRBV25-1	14	CASSGTGINQPQHF
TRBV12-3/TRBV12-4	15	CASSLGSGAHYEQYF
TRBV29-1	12	CSVSTNQETQYF
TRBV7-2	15	CASSPRTAYQETQYF
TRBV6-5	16	CASSSRAGLNYNEQFF
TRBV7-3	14	CASSRKRAPDTQYF
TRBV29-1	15	CSVETRESSYNEQFF
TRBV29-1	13	CSVVGDSSYEQYF
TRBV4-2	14	CASSQEVSGNTIYF
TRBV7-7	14	CASSPGHRAHEQFF
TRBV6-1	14	CASRGDPRGTEAFF
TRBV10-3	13	CAIRGQSQETQYF
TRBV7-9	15	CASSSGTGAYQPQHF
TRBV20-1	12	CSAGGINNEQFF
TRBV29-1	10	CSVDPGGYTF
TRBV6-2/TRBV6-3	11	CASSSIGEAFF